The T cell receptor beta chain described here comes from a study of T-cell reconstitution after alpha-beta-depleted transplantation in children. Germline-derived CDR1 and CDR2 are MNHNS and SASEGT. The CDR3 is made up of 15 amino acids. The V segment lost 4 bases and the J segment 3 bases; nucleotides outside the gene matches: 8. The authors prepared the TCRbeta library with unique molecular identifiers. Via MiXCR, TCRdb re-called the PCR reads, giving one row per CDR3 protein. This sample yields hundreds of thousands of distinct CDR3 sequences, of which 30% to 35% are seen a single time; more than 2% belongs to the top ten.

The sample here was PBMCs from the stem cell graft donor, taken from the stem cell graft. The V call is TRBV6-1, the J call TRBJ2-7, with 8 bases identical to TRBD1. The source is a human donor who donated a stem cell graft to a child with aplastic anemia. In DNA, the CDR3 is TGTGCCAGCAGTGGCTCCGGGACAGGACGCTACGAGCAGTACTTC. Translation gives CASSGSGTGRYEQYF.